These 17 T cell receptor beta chains were all obtained from the same sample, sequenced in a study of neurological immune-mediated disorders. TCRdb fed the 5' RACE reads into MiXCR, producing one record per CDR3 protein. The repertoire holds over 50,000 distinct CDR3 sequences, around 3.3% seen once, with 5.5% to 6% in the top ten. Sequenced sample: PBMCs. The receptors here all came from a man aged 35-49 years with multiple sclerosis.

This clonotype was seen at least ten times. The chain links TRBV12-5 to TRBJ2-7, with 7 bases aligning to TRBD1. This CDR3 is 14 amino acids long. The V and J ends lost 2 bases and 4 bases, in that order; junction bases with no gene match: 5. CDR1 is LGHNT and CDR2 is FRNRAP in the germline V gene. The CDR3 loop is CASGLPGQIYEQYF. Here the CDR3 DNA reads TGTGCTAGTGGTTTGCCGGGACAGATATACGAGCAGTACTTC.

Many counts were recorded for this clonotype. This sequence joins TRBV3-1 and TRBJ2-3; 9 nucleotides agree with TRBD1. This CDR3 has 15 amino acids. Germline trimming cut 4 bases from V and 3 bases from J; bases unmatched to any gene: 5. The germline V gene has CDR1 LGHDT and CDR2 YNNKEL (reference sequence). CDR3 in amino acids: CASSPGQGKTDTQYF. The DNA for the CDR3 is TGTGCCAGCAGCCCTGGACAGGGGAAGACAGATACGCAGTATTTT.

As for this clonotype: An end of the junction differs from the germline gene, which may be a read error. The chain carries TRBV7-2 and TRBJ1-5; 11 nucleotides align to TRBD1. Germline V gene data show CDR1 as SGHTA and CDR2 as FQGNSA. The CDR3 is made up of 15 amino acids. The CDR3 reads CASSLDRGQGQPQNF. CDR3 coding DNA: TGTGCCAGCAGCTTGGACAGGGGGCAGGGTCAGCCCCAGAATTTT.

This clonotype was counted many times. The rearrangement links TRBV5-1 to TRBJ2-3, with 7 nucleotides matching TRBD1. From germline, CDR1 is SGHRS and CDR2 YFSETQ. There are 14 residues in the CDR3. Germline trimming cut 3 bases from V and 2 bases from J; bases unmatched to any gene: 3. CDR3 DNA sequence: TGCGCCAGCAGCTCACAGGGGCACACAGATACGCAGTATTTT. Protein sequence: CASSSQGHTDTQYF.

This clonotype appeared many times. This chain uses TRBV20-1 with TRBJ2-7, with D perhaps being TRBD1 or TRBD2 (5 bases each). V lost 6 bases to trimming and J lost 3 bases, with 18 bases between them. In germline, CDR1 is DFQATT, CDR2 SNEGSKA (reference sequence). The CDR3 has 14 amino acids. The CDR3 region is CSAAGTDNFYEQYF. In DNA form, the CDR3 reads TGCAGTGCAGCCGGGACCGACAATTTCTACGAGCAGTACTTC.

This clonotype appeared many times. The chain employs TRBV3-1 and TRBJ1-6; maybe TRBD1 (6 bases). This CDR3 spans 15 amino acids. Germline V lookup: CDR1 LGHDT, CDR2 YNNKEL (reference sequence). Trimming pared 4 bases from V and 7 bases from J, leaving 14 bases between. The CDR3 sequence: CASSLQGSENSPLHF. The CDR3 DNA reads as TGTGCCAGCAGCCTCCAGGGGAGTGAGAATTCACCCCTCCACTTT.

This clonotype was counted at least ten times. The rearrangement joins TRBV2 to TRBJ1-5; D gene unclear. V lost 3 bases and J 3 bases, leaving 9 bases between the germline ends. Per the germline V gene, CDR1 is SNHLY and CDR2 is FYNNEI. The CDR3 consists of 14 residues. The CDR3 is CASSDRALNQPQHF. In DNA, the CDR3 is TGTGCCAGCAGTGACCGAGCTCTCAATCAGCCCCAGCATTTT.

This clonotype was observed many times. Written as DNA, the CDR3 is TGTGCCAGCTCACCCGGACTAGCGGGGGGCTCCTACAATGAGCAGTTCTTC. Amino acids: CASSPGLAGGSYNEQFF. This chain uses TRBV18 with TRBJ2-1, with TRBD2 matching 14 bases. The length of the CDR3 is 17 residues. With 3 bases clipped from V and 0 bases from J, the junction kept 1 base outside the gene matches. Looked up from germline, CDR1 is KGHSH and CDR2 is LQKENI.

This clonotype was observed many times. V gene TRBV28 combines with J gene TRBJ1-4; perhaps TRBD1 as D (5 bases). The CDR3 runs 14 residues. Germline CDR1 is MDHEN and CDR2 is SYDVKM. V gave up 8 bases and J gave up 0 bases, with 10 bases separating them. This chain's CDR3 is CASRATATNEKLFF. CDR3 coding DNA: TGTGCCAGCCGCGCGACAGCAACTAATGAAAAACTGTTTTTT.

This clonotype was recorded many times. The chain combines TRBV4-1 with TRBJ1-1; a possible D gene is TRBD1 (6 bases). Germline lookup yields CDR1 MGHRA and CDR2 YSYEKL. The CDR3 is 16 residues long. Trimming pared 4 bases from V and 4 bases from J, leaving 19 bases between. The CDR3 nucleotides read TGCGCCAGCAGCCCGTACCTGGTGGGGGCGGCCACTGAAGCTTTCTTT. It encodes CASSPYLVGAATEAFF.

The chain recombines TRBV10-3 with TRBJ1-2; D is ambiguous. There are 15 residues in the CDR3. CDR1 and CDR2 from the germline V gene are ENHRY and SYGVKD. V was trimmed by 6 bases and J by 0 bases, leaving 14 bases between them. CDR3 sequence (DNA): TGTGCCATCAGCGGCATGGCGGTCGCTAACTATGGCTACACCTTC. Translated: CAISGMAVANYGYTF.

This clonotype was seen at least ten times. The J gene is TRBJ1-3, the V gene TRBV12-3 or TRBV12-4, with a possible D match to TRBD1 (5 bases). The CDR3 runs to 13 residues. V was cut by 4 bases and J by 5 bases, with 9 bases left in between. The CDR3 region is CASSWGERNTIYF. The CDR3 DNA reads TGTGCCAGCAGTTGGGGGGAAAGAAACACCATATATTTT.

This clonotype has a count of ten or more. The chain couples TRBV20-1 to TRBJ2-7; perhaps TRBD2 as D (5 bases). The germline CDR1 and CDR2 sequences are DFQATT and SNEGSKA (reference sequence). V lost 3 bases, J lost 3 bases, and 12 bases lay in between. The CDR3 contains 13 residues. The CDR3 is CSARRVGVYEQYF. As DNA, the CDR3 is TGCAGTGCTAGGAGGGTTGGGGTCTACGAGCAGTACTTC.

On this clonotype: A much larger clone lies one base from this, so it may be a read error. The chain joins TRBV18 to TRBJ2-3; possible D gene TRBD1, 6 bases. V lost 3 bases, J lost 5 bases, and 9 bases lay in between. The CDR3 length is 13 residues. Germline V gene sequence: CDR1 KGHSH, CDR2 LQKENI. This CDR3 is CASSPKQGDTQYF. CDR3 nucleotide sequence: TGTGCCAGCTCACCCAAACAGGGAGATACGCAGTATTTT.

This clonotype was counted many times. The CDR3 region has the DNA TGCAGCGTTGCCCTAAATGATTTGAATCAGCCCCAGCATTTT. Encoded protein: CSVALNDLNQPQHF. This chain connects TRBV29-1 to TRBJ1-5; D is unclear. In germline, CDR1 is SQVTM, CDR2 ANQGSEA. The CDR3 length is 14 residues. Trimming cost V 4 bases and J 4 bases, with 14 bases left between them.

This clonotype has at least ten counts. The rearrangement links TRBV29-1 to TRBJ2-7; D perhaps matches TRBD2 (6 bases). Trimming took 6 bases from V and 5 from J, leaving 17 bases between them. Per germline, CDR1 SQVTM and CDR2 ANQGSEA. The CDR3 covers 13 residues. The CDR3 nucleotides read TGCAGCGTGGAGGGACGGACCACCGACGAGCAGTACTTC. Encoded protein: CSVEGRTTDEQYF.

This rearrangement joins TRBV12-3 or TRBV12-4 to TRBJ2-3, with D possibly being TRBD2 (6 bases). The CDR3 loop spans 15 amino acids. The ends were cut back, 7 bases at V and 0 bases at J, with 14 bases in the middle. The CDR3 bases are TGTGCCAGCACCCAGGGACTGACTAGCACAGATACGCAGTATTTT. Its protein is CASTQGLTSTDTQYF.